The 7 T cell receptor beta chains below all came from one sample that was sequenced in a study of naive and memory T cell subsets. Ligated cDNA underwent four rounds of PCR with nested alpha and beta constant region primers and SP2. TCRdb re-called the UMI-ligation and nested PCR reads with MiXCR, one entry per CDR3 protein. Of tens of thousands of distinct CDR3 sequences in the sample, 9.5% to 11% are singletons; the top ten hold roughly 3.6%. Treatment here: skin biopsy from PPD injection site in Mantoux-positive individual. A UMI-containing oligonucleotide was joined by 3' ligation to the TCR cDNA template. The sequences come from skin, collected from a tuberculin skin test site. These receptors came from an adult in good health.

This clonotype was seen repeatedly, ten times or more. The rearrangement uses TRBV28 and TRBJ2-4, with D possibly called TRBD1 or TRBD2 (7 bases each). The CDR3 spans 18 residues. Germline V gene data show CDR1 as MDHEN and CDR2 as SYDVKM. Trimming removed 6 bases at V and 5 bases at J, with 26 bases between. CDR3 sequence (DNA): TGTGCCAGCAGCCCCCATCCCGGGGCCCAGGGGGGGCAAAACATTCAGTACTTC. Its protein is CASSPHPGAQGGQNIQYF. Based on the CDR3 plus reference TRBV28 and TRBJ2-4, the full variable domain is DVKVTQSSRYLVKRTGEKVFLECVQDMDHENMFWYRQDPGLGLRLIYFSYDVKMKEKGDIPEGYSVSREKKERFSLILESASTNQTSMYLCASSPHPGAQGGQNIQYFGAGTRLSVL.

This clonotype was observed many times. The rearrangement links TRBV6-6 to TRBJ2-1; 7 bases are shared with TRBD1. The germline V gene encodes CDR1 MNHNY and CDR2 SVGAGI (reference sequence). V lost 4 bases and J lost 6; bases outside the gene matches: 3. The CDR3 loop spans 13 amino acids. In DNA, the CDR3 is TGTGCCAGCAGTTGGGGACAGAGCAATGAGCAGTTCTTC. Translating it yields CASSWGQSNEQFF.

This clonotype was seen at least ten times. The CDR3 loop reads CASSPGSVNEKLFF. CDR3 nucleotide sequence: TGTGCCAGCAGTCCCGGGTCCGTTAATGAAAAACTGTTTTTT. The V and J genes are TRBV12-3 or TRBV12-4 and TRBJ1-4; no clear D gene. The V gene lost 5 bases and the J gene lost 4 bases, with 11 bases spanning the gap. This CDR3 has 14 amino acids.

About this clonotype itself: This may be a read error: a much more frequent sequence differs by one nucleotide. V is TRBV7-2 and J is TRBJ1-4; D call uncertain. CDR1 and CDR2 (germline): SGHTA, FQGNSA. The CDR3 is 13 residues long. The chain's CDR3 is CANSSDIAEKLFF. The CDR3 DNA reads as TGTGCCAACAGCTCCGATATAGCAGAAAAACTGTTTTTT.

This clonotype was counted at least ten times. This chain uses TRBV11-3 with TRBJ2-3, with D perhaps matching TRBD2 (5 bases). Deletions cut 5 bases from V and 2 bases from J, with 14 bases between. CDR3 length: 15 residues. Germline-derived CDR1 and CDR2 are SGHNT and YENEEA. The CDR3 protein is CASSPPGVYTDTQYF. The CDR3 DNA is TGTGCCAGCAGCCCCCCCGGGGTATACACAGATACGCAGTATTTT.

The DNA for the CDR3 is TGCAGCGTTGATCAGAGACAGGGGATGACCCACTCTGGAAACACCATATATTTT. Translation: CSVDQRQGMTHSGNTIYF. The J gene is TRBJ1-3, the V gene TRBV29-1, with 8 bases identical to TRBD1. The CDR3 loop spans 18 amino acids. V lost 3 bases to trimming and J lost 0 bases; unmatched junction nucleotides: 13. Germline V CDR1 and CDR2: SQVTM, ANQGSEA.

The V and J genes are TRBV19 and TRBJ2-2; no definite D call. The germline V gene encodes CDR1 LNHDA and CDR2 SQIVND (reference sequence). V lost 3 bases to trimming and J lost 5 bases, with 13 bases between them. The CDR3 spans 15 residues. CDR3 sequence (DNA): TGTGCCAGTAGTATGATAAAGGGCTGGACCGGGGAGCTGTTTTTT. Residues: CASSMIKGWTGELFF.